Following are 13 T cell receptor beta chains from one sample sequenced in a study of long-term antiretroviral therapy in people with HIV. Survey level was the resolution at which the v3.0 immunoSEQ assay ran. The protocol was immunoSEQ multiplex PCR, while the TCRdb copy is restricted to in-frame clones and leaves out a portion. The repertoire holds some 16,000 clones, with around 79% as singletons. The sample in question was unsorted PBMCs, obtained 2.3 years after starting antiretroviral therapy. These receptors were taken from a woman in her 40s with HIV.

The rearrangement joins TRBV18 to TRBJ2-3; D is undetermined. Between the trimmed V and J ends, which lost 1 base and 0 bases, there was a span of 8 bases. Germline V CDR1 and CDR2: KGHSH, LQKENI. CDR3 length: 15 residues. CDR3 DNA: TGTGCCAGCTCACCACGTAGTTTTAGCACAGATACGCAGTATTTT. Protein product: CASSPRSFSTDTQYF.

V and J are TRBV11-3 and TRBJ2-7; D gene ambiguous. Germline values: CDR1 SGHNT, CDR2 YENEEA. The V gene lost 8 bases and the J gene lost 3 bases, with 14 bases spanning the gap. The CDR3 sequence is 13 residues long. The CDR3 DNA reads as TGTGCCAGCGCTAGGGCCTCGTTCTACGAGCAGTACTTC. As protein: CASARASFYEQYF. The variable domain in full, with the rest retrieved from reference TRBV11-3 and TRBJ2-7, is EAGVVQSPRYKIIEKKQPVAFWCNPISGHNTLYWYLQNLGQGPELLIRYENEEAVDDSQLPKDRFSAERLKGVDSTLKIQPAELGDSAVYLCASARASFYEQYFGPGTRLTVT.

This clone was detected a few times. The V gene is TRBV4-1, the J gene TRBJ2-3, with 9 bases lining up with TRBD1. The CDR3 length is 16 residues. Trimming cost V 3 bases and J 1 base; bases outside gene matches: 5. In germline, CDR1 is MGHRA, CDR2 YSYEKL. The CDR3 here is CASSQGQGPRTDTQYF. In DNA, the CDR3 is TGCGCCAGCAGCCAGGGACAGGGACCACGCACAGATACGCAGTATTTT.

The chain carries TRBV5-1 and TRBJ2-1; no firm D call. The germline V gene has CDR1 SGHRS and CDR2 YFSETQ. The CDR3 is 12 amino acids. V was clipped by 1 base and J by 9 bases, with 8 bases between them. Here the CDR3 reads CASSLLPGEQFF. The CDR3 DNA follows: TGCGCCAGCAGCTTGTTACCCGGTGAGCAGTTCTTC.

V gene TRBV11-2 combines with J gene TRBJ2-7; D is undetermined. The length of the CDR3 is 12 residues. Trimming pared 4 bases from V and 4 bases from J, leaving 8 bases between. Germline V gene data show CDR1 as SGHAT and CDR2 as FQNNGV. CDR3 residues: CASSWQPYEQYF. The CDR3 bases are TGTGCCAGCAGCTGGCAGCCTTACGAGCAGTACTTC.

The chain recombines TRBV5-6 with TRBJ2-5; no firm D call. This CDR3 has 14 amino acids. V was clipped by 2 bases and J by 3 bases, with 11 bases between them. Germline CDR1 SGHDT, CDR2 YYEEEE. In nucleotides, the CDR3 is TGTGCCAGCAGCTTAGCTGGCCGAAAAGAGACCCAGTACTTC. This sequence encodes CASSLAGRKETQYF.

This rearrangement joins TRBV5-4 to TRBJ2-1, with 7 nucleotides matching TRBD1. CDR1 is SGHNT and CDR2 is YYREEE in the germline V gene (reference sequence). The junction had 3 bases not matched to a gene; V was cut back by 0 bases and J by 3 bases. This CDR3 has 15 residues. Here the CDR3 reads CASSLDRGFYNEQFF. The DNA for the CDR3 is TGTGCCAGCAGCTTGGACAGGGGTTTCTACAATGAGCAGTTCTTC.

This sequence joins TRBV10-3 and TRBJ2-7; 9 bases are shared with TRBD1. V was pared by 1 base and J by 5 bases, with 9 bases of the junction left unmatched. Germline V gives CDR1 ENHRY, CDR2 SYGVKD. The CDR3 loop spans 16 amino acids. The CDR3, as DNA: TGTGCCATCAGTGAGTTCCTACAGGGGGCAATTGACGAGCAGTACTTC. Translation: CAISEFLQGAIDEQYF.

The V call is TRBV6-6, the J call TRBJ1-4; D not certain. Trimming left V 8 bases short and J 0 bases short, with 10 bases between. Per germline, CDR1 MNHNY and CDR2 SVGAGI (reference sequence). The CDR3 contains 14 residues. CDR3 region: CASGQTATNEKLFF. The DNA for the CDR3 is TGTGCCAGCGGCCAGACCGCAACTAATGAAAAACTGTTTTTT.

The V and J genes are TRBV5-1 and TRBJ2-6; D not resolved. In germline, CDR1 is SGHRS, CDR2 YFSETQ. The CDR3 spans 14 residues. V shed 4 bases and J shed 0 bases, with 5 bases lying between them. This CDR3 reads CASSTYSGANVLTF. The CDR3 DNA is TGCGCCAGCAGCACATACTCTGGGGCCAACGTCCTGACTTTC.

The chain employs TRBV7-9 and TRBJ1-1, with TRBD1 as a possible D gene (5 bases). Trimming left V 8 bases short and J 2 bases short, with 12 bases between. The CDR3 loop spans 13 amino acids. The germline V gene has CDR1 SEHNR and CDR2 FQNEAQ (reference sequence). The CDR3 bases are TGTGCCAGCGTTCGGCAGGGTAACACTGAAGCTTTCTTT. Protein sequence: CASVRQGNTEAFF.

In the case of this clone: An end of the junction differs from the germline gene, which may be a read error. The chain recombines TRBV5-6 with TRBJ2-7; D possibly matches TRBD1 or TRBD2 (6 bases each). Germline V lookup: CDR1 SGHDT, CDR2 YYEEEE. This CDR3 contains 14 residues. The CDR3: CASSSPGATYGQYF. The CDR3 DNA is TGTGCCAGCAGCTCCCCGGGGGCGACCTACGGGCAGTACTTC.

The chain has TRBV27 and TRBJ2-7, with TRBD1 identical over 7 bases. J lost 0 bases, V lost 3 bases, and 2 bases had no gene match. The CDR3 is 14 amino acids. Germline lookup yields CDR1 MNHEY and CDR2 SMNVEV (reference sequence). The DNA for the CDR3 is TGTGCCAGCAGTTTCGGGGACAGCTCCTACGAGCAGTACTTC. This gives the protein CASSFGDSSYEQYF.